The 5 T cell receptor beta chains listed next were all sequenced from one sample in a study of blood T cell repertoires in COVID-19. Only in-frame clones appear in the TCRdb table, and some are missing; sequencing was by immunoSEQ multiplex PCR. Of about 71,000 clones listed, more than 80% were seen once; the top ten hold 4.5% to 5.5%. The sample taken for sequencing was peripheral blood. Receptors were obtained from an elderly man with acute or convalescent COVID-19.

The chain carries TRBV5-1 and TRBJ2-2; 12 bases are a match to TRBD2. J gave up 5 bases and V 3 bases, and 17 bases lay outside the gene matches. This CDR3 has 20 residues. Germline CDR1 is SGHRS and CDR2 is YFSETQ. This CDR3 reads CASSWESWTSGIGRTGELFF. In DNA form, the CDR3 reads TGCGCCAGCAGCTGGGAGAGCTGGACTAGCGGGATTGGTCGAACCGGGGAGCTGTTTTTT.

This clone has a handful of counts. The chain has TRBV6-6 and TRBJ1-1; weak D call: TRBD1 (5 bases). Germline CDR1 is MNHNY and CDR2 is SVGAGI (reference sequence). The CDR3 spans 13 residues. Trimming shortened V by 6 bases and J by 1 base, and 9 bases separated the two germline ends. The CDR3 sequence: CASSPTENTEAFF. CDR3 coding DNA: TGTGCCAGCAGCCCGACAGAGAACACTGAAGCTTTCTTT.

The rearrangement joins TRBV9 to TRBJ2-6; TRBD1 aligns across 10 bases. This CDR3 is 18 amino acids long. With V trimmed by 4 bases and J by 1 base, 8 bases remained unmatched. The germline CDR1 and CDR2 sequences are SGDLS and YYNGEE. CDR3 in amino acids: CASSPRQGAPSGANVLTF. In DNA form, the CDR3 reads TGTGCCAGCAGCCCAAGACAGGGGGCCCCTTCTGGGGCCAACGTCCTGACTTTC.

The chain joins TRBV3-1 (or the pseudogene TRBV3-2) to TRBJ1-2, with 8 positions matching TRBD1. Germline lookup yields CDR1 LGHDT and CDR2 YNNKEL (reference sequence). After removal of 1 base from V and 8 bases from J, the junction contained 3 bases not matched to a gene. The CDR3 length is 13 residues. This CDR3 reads CASSQGTGRGYTF. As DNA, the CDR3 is TGTGCCAGCAGCCAAGGGACAGGGAGAGGCTACACCTTC.

The CDR3 spells CATRDRGLPNYGYTF. The CDR3 DNA reads as TGTGCCACCCGGGACAGGGGGCTTCCTAACTATGGCTACACCTTC. The chain carries TRBV2 and TRBJ1-2; 12 nucleotides agree with TRBD1. The junction had 6 bases not matched to a gene; V was cut back by 10 bases and J by 0 bases. CDR1 SNHLY and CDR2 FYNNEI come from the germline V gene. The CDR3 sequence is 15 residues long.